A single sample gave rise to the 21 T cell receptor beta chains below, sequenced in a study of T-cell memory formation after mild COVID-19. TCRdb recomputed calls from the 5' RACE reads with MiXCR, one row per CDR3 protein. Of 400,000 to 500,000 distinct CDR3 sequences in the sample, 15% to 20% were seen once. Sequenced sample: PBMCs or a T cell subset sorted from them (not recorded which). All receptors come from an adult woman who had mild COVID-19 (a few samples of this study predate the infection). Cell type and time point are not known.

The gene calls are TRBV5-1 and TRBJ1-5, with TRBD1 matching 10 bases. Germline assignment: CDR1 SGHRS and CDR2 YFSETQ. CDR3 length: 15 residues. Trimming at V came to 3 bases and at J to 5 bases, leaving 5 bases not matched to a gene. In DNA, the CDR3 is TGCGCCAGCAGCTCCGGGACAGGGGTGGATCAGCCCCAGCATTTT. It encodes CASSSGTGVDQPQHF.

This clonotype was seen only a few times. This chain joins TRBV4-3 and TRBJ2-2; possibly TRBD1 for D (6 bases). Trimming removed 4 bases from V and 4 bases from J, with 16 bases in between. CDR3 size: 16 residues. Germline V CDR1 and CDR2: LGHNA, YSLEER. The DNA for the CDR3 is TGCGCCAGCAGCCCGCGGACAGCCAGCCCCACCGGGGAGCTGTTTTTT. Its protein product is CASSPRTASPTGELFF.

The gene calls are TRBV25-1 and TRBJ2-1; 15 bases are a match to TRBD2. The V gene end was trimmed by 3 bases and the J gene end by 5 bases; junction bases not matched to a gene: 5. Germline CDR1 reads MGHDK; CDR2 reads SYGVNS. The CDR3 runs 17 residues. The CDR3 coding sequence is TGTGCCAGCAGTGACCCGGGACTAGCGGGGGGACACAATGAGCAGTTCTTC. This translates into CASSDPGLAGGHNEQFF.

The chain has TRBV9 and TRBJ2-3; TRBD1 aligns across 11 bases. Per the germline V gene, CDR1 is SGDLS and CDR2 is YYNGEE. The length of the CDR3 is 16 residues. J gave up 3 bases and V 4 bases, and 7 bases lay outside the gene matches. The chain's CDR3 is CASSPRTGGATDTQYF. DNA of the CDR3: TGTGCCAGCAGCCCACGGACAGGGGGCGCGACAGATACGCAGTATTTT. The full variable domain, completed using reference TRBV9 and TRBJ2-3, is DSGVTQTPKHLITATGQRVTLRCSPRSGDLSVYWYQQSLDQGLQFLIQYYNGEERAKGNILERFSAQQFPDLHSELNLSSLELGDSALYFCASSPRTGGATDTQYFGPGTRLTVL.

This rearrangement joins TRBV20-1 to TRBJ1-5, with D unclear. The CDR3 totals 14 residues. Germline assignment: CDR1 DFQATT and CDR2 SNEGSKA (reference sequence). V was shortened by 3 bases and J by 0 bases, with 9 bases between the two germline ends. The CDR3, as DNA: TGCAGTGCTAGGGCAACGATTAGCAATCAGCCCCAGCATTTT. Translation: CSARATISNQPQHF.

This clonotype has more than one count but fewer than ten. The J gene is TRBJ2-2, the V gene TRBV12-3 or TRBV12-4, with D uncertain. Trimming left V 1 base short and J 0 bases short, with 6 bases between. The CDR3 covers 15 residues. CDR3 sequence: CASSLVGANTGELFF. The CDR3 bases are TGTGCCAGCAGTTTAGTAGGCGCGAACACCGGGGAGCTGTTTTTT.

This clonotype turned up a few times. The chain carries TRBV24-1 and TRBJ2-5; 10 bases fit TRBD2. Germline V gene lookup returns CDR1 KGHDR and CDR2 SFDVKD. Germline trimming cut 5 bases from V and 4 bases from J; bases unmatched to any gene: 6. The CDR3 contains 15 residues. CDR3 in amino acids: CATSVAGGPGETQYF. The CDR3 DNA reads TGTGCCACCAGTGTAGCGGGAGGCCCGGGAGAGACCCAGTACTTC.

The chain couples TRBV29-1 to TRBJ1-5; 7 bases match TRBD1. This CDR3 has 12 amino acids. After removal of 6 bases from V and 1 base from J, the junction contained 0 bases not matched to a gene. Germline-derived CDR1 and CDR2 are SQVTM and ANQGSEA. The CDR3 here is CSVQGSNQPQHF. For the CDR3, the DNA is TGCAGCGTACAGGGGAGCAATCAGCCCCAGCATTTT.

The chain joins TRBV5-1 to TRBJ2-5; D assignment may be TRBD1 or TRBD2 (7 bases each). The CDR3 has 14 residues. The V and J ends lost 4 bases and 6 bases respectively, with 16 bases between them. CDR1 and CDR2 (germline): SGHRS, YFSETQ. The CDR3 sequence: CASSPGGGAQTQYF. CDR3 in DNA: TGCGCCAGCAGCCCAGGGGGGGGCGCACAGACCCAGTACTTC.

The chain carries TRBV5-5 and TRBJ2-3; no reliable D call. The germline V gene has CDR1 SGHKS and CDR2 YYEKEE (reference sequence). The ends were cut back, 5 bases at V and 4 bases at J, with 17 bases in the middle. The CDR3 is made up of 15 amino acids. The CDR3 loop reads CASSLPLDLADTQYF. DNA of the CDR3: TGTGCCAGCAGTTTACCTCTGGACCTCGCAGATACGCAGTATTTT.

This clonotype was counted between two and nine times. The CDR3, as DNA: TGCGCCAGCAGCCTGACAGGGGGCAAGAGTACGCAGTATTTT. Encoded protein: CASSLTGGKSTQYF. This sequence joins TRBV5-1 and TRBJ2-3; TRBD1 matches 10 bases. The CDR3 contains 14 residues. Trimming took 4 bases from V and 8 from J; bases not matched to a gene: 7. In germline, CDR1 is SGHRS, CDR2 YFSETQ.

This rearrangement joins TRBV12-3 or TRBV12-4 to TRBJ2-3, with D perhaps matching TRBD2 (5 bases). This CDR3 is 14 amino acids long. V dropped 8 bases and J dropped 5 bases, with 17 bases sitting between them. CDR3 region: CASYTRRKGDTQYF. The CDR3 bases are TGTGCCAGCTATACTAGAAGAAAAGGAGATACGCAGTATTTT.

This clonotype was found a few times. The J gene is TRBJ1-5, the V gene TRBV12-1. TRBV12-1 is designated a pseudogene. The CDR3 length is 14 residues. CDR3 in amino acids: CASSLTGPNQPQHF. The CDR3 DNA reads TGTGCCAGCAGCCTAACGGGGCCCAATCAGCCCCAGCATTTT.

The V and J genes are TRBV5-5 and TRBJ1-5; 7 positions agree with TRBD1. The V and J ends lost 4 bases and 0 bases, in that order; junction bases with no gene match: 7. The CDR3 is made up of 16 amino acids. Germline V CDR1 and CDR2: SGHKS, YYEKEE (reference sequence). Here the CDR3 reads CASSRGTATSNQPQHF. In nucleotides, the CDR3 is TGTGCCAGCAGCCGGGGGACAGCAACTAGCAATCAGCCCCAGCATTTT.

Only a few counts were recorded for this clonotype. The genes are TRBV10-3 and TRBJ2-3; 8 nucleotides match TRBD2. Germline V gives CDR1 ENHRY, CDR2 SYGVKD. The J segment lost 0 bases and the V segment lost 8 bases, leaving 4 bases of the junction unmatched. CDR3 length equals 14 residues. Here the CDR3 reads CAIGSGTSTDTQYF. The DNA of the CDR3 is TGTGCCATCGGTAGCGGGACTAGCACAGATACGCAGTATTTT.

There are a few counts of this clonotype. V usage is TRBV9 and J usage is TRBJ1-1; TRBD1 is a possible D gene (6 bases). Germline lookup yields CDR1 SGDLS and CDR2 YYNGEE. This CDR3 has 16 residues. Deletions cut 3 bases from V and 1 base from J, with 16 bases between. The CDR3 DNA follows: TGTGCCAGCAGCGGAGAGACCGGGACATCGAACACTGAAGCTTTCTTT. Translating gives CASSGETGTSNTEAFF.

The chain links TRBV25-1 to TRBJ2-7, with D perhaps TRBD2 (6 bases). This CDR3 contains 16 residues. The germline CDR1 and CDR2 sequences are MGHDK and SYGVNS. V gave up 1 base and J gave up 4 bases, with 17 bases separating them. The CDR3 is CASSELLGGGGYEQYF. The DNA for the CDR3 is TGTGCCAGCAGTGAATTGCTTGGGGGAGGAGGGTACGAGCAGTACTTC.

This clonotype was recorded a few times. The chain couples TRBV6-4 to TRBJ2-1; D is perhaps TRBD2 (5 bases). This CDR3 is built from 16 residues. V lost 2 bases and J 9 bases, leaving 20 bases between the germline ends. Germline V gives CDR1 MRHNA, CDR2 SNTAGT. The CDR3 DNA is TGTGCCAGCAGTGACCCCTTTAGCCCAGGACGGGGTGAGCAGTTCTTC. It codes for CASSDPFSPGRGEQFF.

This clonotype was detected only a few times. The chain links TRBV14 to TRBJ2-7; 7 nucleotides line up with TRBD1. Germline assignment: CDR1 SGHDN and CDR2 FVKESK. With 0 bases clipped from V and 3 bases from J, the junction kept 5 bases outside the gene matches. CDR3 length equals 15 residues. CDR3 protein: CASSQEARTGYEQYF. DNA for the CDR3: TGTGCCAGCAGCCAAGAGGCTCGGACAGGCTACGAGCAGTACTTC.

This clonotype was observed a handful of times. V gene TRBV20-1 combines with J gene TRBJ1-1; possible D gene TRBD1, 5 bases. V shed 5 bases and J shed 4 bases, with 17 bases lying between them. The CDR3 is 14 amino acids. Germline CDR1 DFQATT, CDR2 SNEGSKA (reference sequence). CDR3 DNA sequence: TGCAGTGCTGTCCGGGACGGAGTACTCACTGAAGCTTTCTTT. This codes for CSAVRDGVLTEAFF.

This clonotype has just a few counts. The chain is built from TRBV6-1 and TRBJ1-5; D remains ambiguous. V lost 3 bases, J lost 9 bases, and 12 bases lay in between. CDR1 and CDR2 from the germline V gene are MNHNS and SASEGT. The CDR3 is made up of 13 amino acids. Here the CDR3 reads CASSDSRPMPQHF. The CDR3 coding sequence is TGTGCCAGCAGTGACTCCCGACCTATGCCCCAGCATTTT.